The T cell receptor (beta chain) described here comes from a study of T cell responses to AZD1222 COVID-19 vaccine (dated by TCRdb to the early 2020s). Describing the broader study: AZD1222 recipients whose second dose came at about 4 weeks and those whose second dose came at about 12 weeks were combined into one group, since spike-specific TCR depth and breadth did not differ between the two schedules. TCR sequencing was performed for over 230 trial participants, of whom some 200 were given two doses of AZD1222 and approximately 25 were given two doses of MenACWY control vaccine. Trial participants were enrolled by age into 18-55, 56-69 and 70-plus year subgroups, with roughly 160, 29 and 62 TCR-sequenced participants respectively.

In light of the paper, this sample's time point label describes: baseline before first vaccination. Samples from vaccinated people were obtained from the UK trials COV001 and COV002, which included a single-blind randomized controlled phase 2/3 trial of AZD1222 (ChAdOx1 nCoV-19) in healthy adults. For TCRbeta chain sequencing, PBMC samples from trial participants were taken at day 0 and at day 28 after the second dose. The study at large found these results: Participants were mostly white British, with more females than males. The authors suggested clonal diversity may have been underestimated. Conclusions about previously exposed vaccinees are limited because only six or seven AZD1222 recipients were SARS-CoV-2 seropositive at baseline. Vaccine-associated CD4 TCRs spanned the whole spike protein, with dominant responses in regions 160-218 and 743-854. Reportedly, almost half of the unique spike-specific TCRs recognized epitopes lying outside the regions that are mutated in the B.1.351 and B.1.1.7 variants. In the small 56-69-year group, the increase in depth fell short of significance, most likely because of low power. Spike-specific TCR breadth and depth rose significantly after two AZD1222 doses compared with day 0 and with MenACWY recipients. Because no day 14 peak-response samples were available, the repertoires could be characterized only after the peak T cell response.

The CDR3 regions of human TCRbeta chains were subjected to immunosequencing. Per the original workflow: Repertoire TCRs were checked for matches against a reference library of SARS-CoV-2-specific TCRs that had been generated using the MIRA antigen-specificity platform. Breadth was defined as the fraction of unique TCRs that were SARS-CoV-2-associated. Depth was defined as the fraction of total T cells that were SARS-CoV-2-associated. Using the MIRA data, each spike-specific TCR was mapped to the spike region that the TCR reacts to and placed in a CD4 or CD8 class. Log10-transformed breadth and depth values were compared by one-way ANOVA with Sidak's multiple comparisons tests. In its TCRdb copy, this immuneACCESS table keeps in-frame sequences only and misses some clones. Where compared with another copy, unresolved V genes explain less than half of these, and the others have no known cause. The D gene and trimming were derived from the DNA, and the V and J assignments and clone size from that table. The sample table holds some 110,000 clones, of which over 80% were seen once. Together, the top ten hold about 5% of the sample.

For this clone: No antigen is known for it. Qualities for individual bases were not recorded, and no much larger clone is one base off.

This sequence originates from an adult in good health. The material sequenced was peripheral blood, taken on day 0 of AZD1222 vaccination.

The CDR3 in this case is CASSQGLGTDTQYF. In nucleotides, the sequence is TGCGCCAGCAGCCAAGGGCTTGGAACAGATACGCAGTATTTT. The rearrangement combines TRBV4-3 with TRBJ2-3, with no confidently assigned D gene. V loses 1 base of germline sequence and J loses 3 bases, and the interval between the two ends is 8 bases. The CDR3 covers 14 residues, taking in both the cysteine and the phenylalanine. Just the 42-base CDR3 DNA is kept, in frame starting at base 1. CDR1 and CDR2, per the germline V gene, are LGHNA and YSLEER.